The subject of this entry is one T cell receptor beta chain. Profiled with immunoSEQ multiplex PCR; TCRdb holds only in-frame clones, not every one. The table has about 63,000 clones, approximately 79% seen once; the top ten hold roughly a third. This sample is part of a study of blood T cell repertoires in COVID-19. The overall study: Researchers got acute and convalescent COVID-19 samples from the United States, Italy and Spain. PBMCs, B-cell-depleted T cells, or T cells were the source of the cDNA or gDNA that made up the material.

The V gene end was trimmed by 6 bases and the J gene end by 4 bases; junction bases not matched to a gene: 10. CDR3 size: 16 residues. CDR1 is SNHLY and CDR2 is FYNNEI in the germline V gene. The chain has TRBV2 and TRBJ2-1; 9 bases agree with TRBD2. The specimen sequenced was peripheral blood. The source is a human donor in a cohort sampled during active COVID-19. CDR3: CASRRYLAGMYNEQFF. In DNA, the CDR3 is TGTGCCAGCAGAAGGTATCTAGCGGGAATGTACAATGAGCAGTTCTTC. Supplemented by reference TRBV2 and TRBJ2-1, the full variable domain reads EPEVTQTPSHQVTQMGQEVILRCVPISNHLYFYWYRQILGQKVEFLVSFYNNEISEKSEIFDDQFSVERPDGSNFTLKIRSTKLEDSAMYFCASRRYLAGMYNEQFFGPGTRLTVL.